These 12 T cell receptor beta chains originate from one sample sequenced in a study of blood T cell repertoires in COVID-19 (dated by TCRdb to about 2020). Libraries were made using the immunoSEQ multiplex PCR assay. TCRdb obtained this table from immuneACCESS and retained in-frame rearrangements with V and J assigned. These tables miss some clones; where compared with another copy, unresolved V genes account for less than half of the shortfall, and the remainder is unexplained. Counted in this sample were about 150,000 clones; about 88% of them appeared once. The ten largest make up 2% to 3% of the sample. The sample comprised peripheral blood. These receptors were taken from a woman in her seventies with acute or convalescent COVID-19.

This sequence joins TRBV7-3 and TRBJ1-1; 11 bases are shared with TRBD1. Germline assignment: CDR1 SGHTA and CDR2 FQGTGA. J was trimmed by 8 bases and V by 4 bases; bases with no gene match: 9. The CDR3 runs 15 residues. The CDR3: CASSSDRGRVSEAFF. DNA for the CDR3: TGTGCCAGCAGCTCGGACAGGGGGCGTGTATCGGAAGCTTTCTTT.

The chain joins TRBV7-2 to TRBJ2-7; possibly TRBD1 for D (5 bases). The V gene's germline CDR1 is SGHTA and CDR2 FQGNSA. Trimming took off 2 bases at V and 5 bases at J, with 16 bases between the two ends. The CDR3 sequence is 15 residues long. This CDR3 reads CASSLRIGEAHEQYF. In DNA, the CDR3 is TGTGCCAGCAGCTTAAGGATAGGGGAAGCTCACGAGCAGTACTTC.

Turning to this clone: Other DNA sequences in the sample encode the same CDR3. This CDR3 is CASSLRGTEAFF. The CDR3 coding sequence is TGTGCCAGCAGCTTGCGAGGGACTGAAGCTTTCTTT. The chain links TRBV5-6 to TRBJ1-1, with unresolved D. This CDR3 contains 12 residues. The germline CDR1 and CDR2 sequences are SGHDT and YYEEEE. V was cut by 1 base and J by 5 bases, with 6 bases left in between.

V gene TRBV7-2 combines with J gene TRBJ2-2; D remains unclear. V was pared by 3 bases and J by 2 bases, with 13 bases between. The CDR3 runs to 16 residues. Germline loops: CDR1 SGHTA, CDR2 FQGNSA. CDR3 sequence: CASSLVQQQNTGELFF. The DNA for the CDR3 is TGTGCCAGCAGCTTGGTGCAACAGCAAAACACCGGGGAGCTGTTTTTT. The entire variable domain, with the rest obtained from reference TRBV7-2 and TRBJ2-2, is as follows: GAGVSQSPSNKVTEKGKDVELRCDPISGHTALYWYRQSLGQGLEFLIYFQGNSAPDKSGLPSDRFSAERTGGSVSTLTIQRTQQEDSAVYLCASSLVQQQNTGELFFGEGSRLTVL.

The J gene is TRBJ2-5, the V gene TRBV6-5; D uncertain. Germline lookup yields CDR1 MNHEY and CDR2 SVGAGI. This CDR3 spans 14 amino acids. The V gene lost 6 bases and the J gene lost 1 base, with 12 bases spanning the gap. CDR3 region: CASSYRSPQETQYF. CDR3 in DNA: TGTGCCAGCAGCTATAGGAGTCCCCAAGAGACCCAGTACTTC.

This chain uses TRBV18 with TRBJ2-2, with TRBD2 identical over 7 bases. This CDR3 spans 16 amino acids. Germline lookup yields CDR1 KGHSH and CDR2 LQKENI. V trimming: 3 bases; J trimming: 7 bases; junction bases outside the gene matches: 11. The chain's CDR3 is CASSPKTSWNVGELFF. The CDR3 coding sequence is TGTGCCAGCTCACCGAAGACTAGCTGGAACGTCGGGGAGCTGTTTTTT.

The rearrangement uses TRBV9 and TRBJ2-1; 10 nucleotides match TRBD1. In germline, CDR1 is SGDLS, CDR2 YYNGEE. V trimming: 2 bases; J trimming: 0 bases; junction bases outside the gene matches: 5. This CDR3 contains 17 residues. The CDR3 DNA is TGTGCCAGCAGCGTCGACAGGGGGCACAGCTCCTACAATGAGCAGTTCTTC. Translating gives CASSVDRGHSSYNEQFF.

This rearrangement joins TRBV18 to TRBJ1-2; TRBD1 aligns across 12 bases. Unmatched junction bases numbered 4, after V lost 6 bases and J lost 2 bases. CDR1 and CDR2 from the germline V gene are KGHSH and LQKENI. This CDR3 is built from 15 residues. The CDR3 nucleotides read TGTGCCAGCTCCCCCGGGACAGGGGGCAACTATGGCTACACCTTC. Its protein product is CASSPGTGGNYGYTF.

This sequence joins TRBV10-3 and TRBJ2-7, with 9 positions matching TRBD2. The CDR3 is 15 amino acids. Per the germline V gene, CDR1 is ENHRY and CDR2 is SYGVKD. V shed 2 bases and J 0 bases; nucleotides not matched to a gene: 2. Here the CDR3 DNA reads TGTGCCATCAGTGAGAGCGGGGGGATCTCCTACGAGCAGTACTTC. It is translated as CAISESGGISYEQYF.

The chain recombines TRBV7-8 with TRBJ1-5; 7 bases match TRBD1. After removal of 3 bases from V and 6 bases from J, the junction contained 5 bases not matched to a gene. CDR1 is SGHVS, CDR2 FQNEAQ, per germline. CDR3 size: 14 residues. The DNA for the CDR3 is TGTGCCAGCAGCTTTAGACAGGGATCTCAGCCCCAGCATTTT. Its translation is CASSFRQGSQPQHF.

Only one count was recorded for this clone. The rearrangement uses TRBV19 and TRBJ1-2, with TRBD1 matching over 11 bases. V lost 7 bases, J lost 0 bases, and 10 bases stayed unmatched. This CDR3 is 17 amino acids long. Germline lookup yields CDR1 LNHDA and CDR2 SQIVND (reference sequence). The CDR3 reads CASTPDRGQTANYGYTF. The CDR3 region has the DNA TGTGCCAGTACCCCGGACAGGGGGCAAACCGCTAACTATGGCTACACCTTC. Full variable domain (remainder filled in from reference TRBV19 and TRBJ1-2): DGGITQSPKYLFRKEGQNVTLSCEQNLNHDAMYWYRQDPGQGLRLIYYSQIVNDFQKGDIAEGYSVSREKKESFPLTVTSAQKNPTAFYLCASTPDRGQTANYGYTFGSGTRLTVV.

The rearrangement joins TRBV28 to TRBJ2-7; 7 bases map to TRBD1. The CDR3 is made up of 14 amino acids. CDR1 MDHEN and CDR2 SYDVKM come from the germline V gene. Losses at the gene ends were 2 bases for V and 3 bases for J; bases not matched to a gene: 4. The CDR3: CASSLEPGGYEQYV. The CDR3 coding sequence is TGTGCCAGCAGTTTAGAGCCAGGGGGCTACGAGCAGTACGTC.